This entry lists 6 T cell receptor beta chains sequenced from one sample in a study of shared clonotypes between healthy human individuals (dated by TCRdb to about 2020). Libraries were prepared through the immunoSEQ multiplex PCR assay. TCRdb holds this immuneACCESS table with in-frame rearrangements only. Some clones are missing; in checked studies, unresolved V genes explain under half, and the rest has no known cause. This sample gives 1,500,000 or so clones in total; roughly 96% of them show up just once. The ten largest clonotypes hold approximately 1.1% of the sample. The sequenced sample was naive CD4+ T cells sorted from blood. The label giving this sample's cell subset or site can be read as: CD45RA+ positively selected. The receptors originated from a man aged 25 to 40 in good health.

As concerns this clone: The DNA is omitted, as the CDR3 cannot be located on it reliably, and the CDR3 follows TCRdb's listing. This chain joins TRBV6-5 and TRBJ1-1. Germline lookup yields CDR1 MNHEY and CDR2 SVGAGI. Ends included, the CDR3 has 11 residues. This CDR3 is CASILVTEAFF.

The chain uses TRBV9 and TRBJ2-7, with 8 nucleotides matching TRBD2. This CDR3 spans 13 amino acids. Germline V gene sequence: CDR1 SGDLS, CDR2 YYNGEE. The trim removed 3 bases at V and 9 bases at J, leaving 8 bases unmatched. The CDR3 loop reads CASSGLATGWQYF. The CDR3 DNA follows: TGTGCCAGCAGCGGACTAGCGACGGGGTGGCAGTACTTC.

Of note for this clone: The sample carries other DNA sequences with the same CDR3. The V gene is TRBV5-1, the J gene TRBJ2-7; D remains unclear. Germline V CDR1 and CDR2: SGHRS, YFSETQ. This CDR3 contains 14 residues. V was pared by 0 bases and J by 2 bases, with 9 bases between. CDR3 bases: TGCGCCAGCAGCTTGGCCCCAGGAACCTACGAGCAGTACTTC. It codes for CASSLAPGTYEQYF.

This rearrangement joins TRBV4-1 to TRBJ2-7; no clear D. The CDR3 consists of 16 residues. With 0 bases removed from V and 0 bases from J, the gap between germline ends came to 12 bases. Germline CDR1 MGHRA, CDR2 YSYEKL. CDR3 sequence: CASSQDPGLYSYEQYF. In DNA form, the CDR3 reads TGCGCCAGCAGCCAAGATCCGGGCTTGTACTCCTACGAGCAGTACTTC.

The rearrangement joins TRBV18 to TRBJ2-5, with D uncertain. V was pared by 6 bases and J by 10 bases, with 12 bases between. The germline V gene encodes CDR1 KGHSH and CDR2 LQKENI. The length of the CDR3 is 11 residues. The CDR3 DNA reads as TGTGCCAGCTCCCGAGGCCCTGACCAGTACTTC. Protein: CASSRGPDQYF.

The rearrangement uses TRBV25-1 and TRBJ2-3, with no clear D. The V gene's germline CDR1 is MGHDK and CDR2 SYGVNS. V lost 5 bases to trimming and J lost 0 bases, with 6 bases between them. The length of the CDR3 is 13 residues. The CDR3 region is CASSPHSTDTQYF. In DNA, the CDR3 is TGTGCCAGCAGTCCCCACAGCACAGATACGCAGTATTTT. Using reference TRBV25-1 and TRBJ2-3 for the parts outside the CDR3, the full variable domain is EADIYQTPRYLVIGTGKKITLECSQTMGHDKMYWYQQDPGMELHLIHYSYGVNSTEKGDLSSESTVSRIRTEHFPLTLESARPSHTSQYLCASSPHSTDTQYFGPGTRLTVL.